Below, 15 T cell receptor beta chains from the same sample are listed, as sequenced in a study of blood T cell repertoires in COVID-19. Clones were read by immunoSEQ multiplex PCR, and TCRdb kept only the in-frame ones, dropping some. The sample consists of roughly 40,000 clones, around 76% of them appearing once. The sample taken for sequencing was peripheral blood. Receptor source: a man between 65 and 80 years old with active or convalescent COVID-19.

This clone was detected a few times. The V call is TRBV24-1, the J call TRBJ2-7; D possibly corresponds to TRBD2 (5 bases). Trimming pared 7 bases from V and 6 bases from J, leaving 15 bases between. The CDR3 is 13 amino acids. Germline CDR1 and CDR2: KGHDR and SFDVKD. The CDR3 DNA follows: TGTGCCACCAGGAGAGGGAGTTCCCTCGAGCAGTACTTC. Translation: CATRRGSSLEQYF.

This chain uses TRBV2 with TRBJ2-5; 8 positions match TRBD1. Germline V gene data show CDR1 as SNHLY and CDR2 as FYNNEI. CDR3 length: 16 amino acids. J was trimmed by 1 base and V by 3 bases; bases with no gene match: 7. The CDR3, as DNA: TGTGCCAGCAGTGAGCAGGGGACAGGTTCCCAAGAGACCCAGTACTTC. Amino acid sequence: CASSEQGTGSQETQYF.

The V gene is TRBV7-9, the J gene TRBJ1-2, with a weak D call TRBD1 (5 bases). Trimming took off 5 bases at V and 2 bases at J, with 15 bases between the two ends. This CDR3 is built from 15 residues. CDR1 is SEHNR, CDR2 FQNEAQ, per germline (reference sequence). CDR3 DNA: TGTGCCAGCAGCCCCTCCAGGGTCTCCAACTATGGCTACACCTTC. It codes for CASSPSRVSNYGYTF. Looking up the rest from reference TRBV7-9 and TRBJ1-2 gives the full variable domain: DTGVSQNPRHKITKRGQNVTFRCDPISEHNRLYWYRQTLGQGPEFLTYFQNEAQLEKSRLLSDRFSAERPKGSFSTLEIQRTEQGDSAMYLCASSPSRVSNYGYTFGSGTRLTVV.

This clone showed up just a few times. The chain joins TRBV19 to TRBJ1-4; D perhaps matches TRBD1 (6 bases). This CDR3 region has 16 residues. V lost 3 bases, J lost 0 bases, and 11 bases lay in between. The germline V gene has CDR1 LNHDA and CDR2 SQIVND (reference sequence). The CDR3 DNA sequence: TGTGCCAGTAGTATTCCCGGGACACCAACTAATGAAAAACTGTTTTTT. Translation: CASSIPGTPTNEKLFF.

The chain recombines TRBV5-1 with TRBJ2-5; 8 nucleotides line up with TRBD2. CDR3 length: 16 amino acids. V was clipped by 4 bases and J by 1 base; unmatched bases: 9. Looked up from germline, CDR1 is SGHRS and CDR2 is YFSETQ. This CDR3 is CASSRVGGDIQETQYF. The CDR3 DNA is TGCGCCAGCAGCCGCGTCGGGGGGGATATCCAAGAGACCCAGTACTTC. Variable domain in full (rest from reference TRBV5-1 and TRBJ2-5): KAGVTQTPRYLIKTRGQQVTLSCSPISGHRSVSWYQQTPGQGLQFLFEYFSETQRNKGNFPGRFSGRQFSNSRSEMNVSTLELGDSALYLCASSRVGGDIQETQYFGPGTRLLVL.

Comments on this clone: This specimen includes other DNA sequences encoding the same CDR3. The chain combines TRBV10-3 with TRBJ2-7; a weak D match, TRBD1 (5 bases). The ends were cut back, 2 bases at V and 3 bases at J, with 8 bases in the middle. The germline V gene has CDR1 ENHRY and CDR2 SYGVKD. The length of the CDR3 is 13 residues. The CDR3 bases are TGTGCCATCAGTGAGCCCAGGGTCTACGAGCAGTACTTC. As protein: CAISEPRVYEQYF.

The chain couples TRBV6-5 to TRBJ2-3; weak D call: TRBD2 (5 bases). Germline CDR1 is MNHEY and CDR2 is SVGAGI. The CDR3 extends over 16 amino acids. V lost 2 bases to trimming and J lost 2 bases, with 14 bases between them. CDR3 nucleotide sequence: TGTGCCAGCAGTTACCGCGGCGGACTCCTCACAGATACGCAGTATTTT. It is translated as CASSYRGGLLTDTQYF.

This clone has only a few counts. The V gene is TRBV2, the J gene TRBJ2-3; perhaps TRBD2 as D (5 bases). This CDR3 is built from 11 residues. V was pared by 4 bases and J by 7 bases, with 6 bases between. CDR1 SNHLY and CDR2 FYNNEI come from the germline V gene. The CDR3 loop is CASSGEYTQYF. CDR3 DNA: TGTGCCAGCAGTGGGGAGTATACGCAGTATTTT. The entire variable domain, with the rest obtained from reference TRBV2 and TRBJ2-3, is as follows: EPEVTQTPSHQVTQMGQEVILRCVPISNHLYFYWYRQILGQKVEFLVSFYNNEISEKSEIFDDQFSVERPDGSNFTLKIRSTKLEDSAMYFCASSGEYTQYFGPGTRLTVL.

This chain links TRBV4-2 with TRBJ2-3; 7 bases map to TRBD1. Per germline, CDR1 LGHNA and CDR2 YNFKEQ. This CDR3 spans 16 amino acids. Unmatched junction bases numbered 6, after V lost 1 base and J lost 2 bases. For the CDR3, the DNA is TGTGCCAGCAGCCAAGGGGTAGGGGGCTCCACAGATACGCAGTATTTT. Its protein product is CASSQGVGGSTDTQYF.

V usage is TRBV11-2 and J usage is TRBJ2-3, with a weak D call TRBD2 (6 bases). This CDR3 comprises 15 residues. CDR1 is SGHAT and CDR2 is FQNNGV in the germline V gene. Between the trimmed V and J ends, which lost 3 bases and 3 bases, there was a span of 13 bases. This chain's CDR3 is CASSFDGAGTDTQYF. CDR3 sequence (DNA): TGTGCCAGCAGCTTCGACGGGGCGGGAACAGATACGCAGTATTTT.

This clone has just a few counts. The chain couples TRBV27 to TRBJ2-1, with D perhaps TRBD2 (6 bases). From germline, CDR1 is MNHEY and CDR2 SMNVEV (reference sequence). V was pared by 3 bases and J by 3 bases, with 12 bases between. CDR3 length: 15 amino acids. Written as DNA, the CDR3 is TGTGCCAGCAGTTTTGGGGGGACCAACTACAATGAGCAGTTCTTC. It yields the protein CASSFGGTNYNEQFF.

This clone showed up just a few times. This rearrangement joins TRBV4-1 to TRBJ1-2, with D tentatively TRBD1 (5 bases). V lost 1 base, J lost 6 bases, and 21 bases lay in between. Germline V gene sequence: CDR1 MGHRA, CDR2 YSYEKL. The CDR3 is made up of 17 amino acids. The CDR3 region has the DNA TGCGCCAGCAGCCAAGGTTCTCTCGGCGGGACGGGCGATGGCTACACCTTC. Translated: CASSQGSLGGTGDGYTF.

The CDR3 nucleotides are TGTGCCAGCAGCGATGGGCGGGAATTCACAGATACGCAGTATTTT. It translates to CASSDGREFTDTQYF. The chain carries TRBV9 and TRBJ2-3; tentative D call: TRBD2 (6 bases). This CDR3 comprises 15 residues. Trimming stripped 3 bases from V and 2 bases from J, with 13 bases between. The germline CDR1 and CDR2 sequences are SGDLS and YYNGEE.

The CDR3 sequence: CAISESQGFEQFF. CDR3 nucleotides: TGTGCCATCAGTGAGTCCCAGGGTTTCGAGCAGTTCTTC. The chain couples TRBV10-3 to TRBJ2-1, with D possibly matching TRBD1 (5 bases). This CDR3 region has 13 residues. V was clipped by 0 bases and J by 10 bases, with 10 bases between them. Germline V gene lookup returns CDR1 ENHRY and CDR2 SYGVKD.

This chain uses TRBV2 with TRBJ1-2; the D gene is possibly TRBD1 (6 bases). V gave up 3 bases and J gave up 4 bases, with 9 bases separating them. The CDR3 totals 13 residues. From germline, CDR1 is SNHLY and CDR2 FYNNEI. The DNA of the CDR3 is TGTGCCAGCAGTGAGAACAGGGTCTATGGCTACACCTTC. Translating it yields CASSENRVYGYTF.